The 11 T cell receptor beta chains given below trace back to one sample, sequenced in a study of cytomegalovirus exposure and HLA in healthy donors. It was with 60 Vbeta and 13 Jbeta primers that the PCR ran. Method: immunoSEQ multiplex PCR; TCRdb's copy keeps in-frame clones and lacks some. The table shows 110,000 or so clones, with about 68% occurring only once. Sequenced input: PBMCs. The source of these receptors is a woman aged 40 to 50 in good health and CMV-seropositive.

The CDR3 sequence: CASSVEPTETYEQYF. The CDR3 nucleotides read TGTGCCAGCAGCGTAGAGCCTACGGAGACCTACGAGCAGTACTTC. This chain joins TRBV9 and TRBJ2-7; D ambiguous. Germline-derived CDR1 and CDR2 are SGDLS and YYNGEE. Trimming stripped 0 bases from V and 2 bases from J, with 12 bases between. CDR3 size: 15 residues.

A few counts support this clone. The chain uses TRBV5-1 and TRBJ2-7, with TRBD2 identical over 9 bases. This CDR3 is 17 amino acids long. Germline V lookup: CDR1 SGHRS, CDR2 YFSETQ. After removal of 4 bases from V and 2 bases from J, the junction contained 13 bases not matched to a gene. The CDR3 sequence: CASSPGTSTLEPYEQYF. DNA of the CDR3: TGCGCCAGCAGCCCCGGGACTAGCACCCTTGAGCCCTACGAGCAGTACTTC.

This clone showed up just a few times. The chain has TRBV5-1 and TRBJ1-2, with D perhaps matching TRBD1 (6 bases). This CDR3 region has 13 residues. With 0 bases removed from V and 11 bases from J, the gap between germline ends came to 14 bases. Germline CDR1 SGHRS, CDR2 YFSETQ. The CDR3 coding sequence is TGCGCCAGCAGCTTGGATGTCAGGGGTGGGTACACCTTC. Translation gives CASSLDVRGGYTF.

This clone has a handful of counts. The chain employs TRBV7-9 and TRBJ2-3; 9 positions match TRBD1. Trimming removed 1 base from V and 6 bases from J; junction bases left unmatched: 2. The CDR3 length is 14 residues. Germline V gene data show CDR1 as SEHNR and CDR2 as FQNEAQ (reference sequence). CDR3 coding DNA: TGTGCCAGCAGCTTAGGACAGGGGGTTGATACGCAGTATTTT. Translating it yields CASSLGQGVDTQYF.

The rearrangement links TRBV7-8 to TRBJ2-1; 14 bases fit TRBD2. The CDR3 contains 18 residues. Germline V gene lookup returns CDR1 SGHVS and CDR2 FQNEAQ. The trim removed 7 bases at V and 0 bases at J, leaving 8 bases unmatched. The CDR3 is CASKPTSGRVSSYNEQFF. The CDR3, as DNA: TGTGCCAGCAAACCGACTAGCGGGAGGGTGAGCTCCTACAATGAGCAGTTCTTC.

The chain joins TRBV7-9 to TRBJ1-2; 7 positions match TRBD1. Germline V CDR1 and CDR2: SEHNR, FQNEAQ (reference sequence). V gave up 4 bases and J gave up 2 bases; unmatched junction bases: 1. The CDR3 extends over 13 amino acids. The CDR3 DNA is TGTGCCAGCAGCTCGGGACAGAACTATGGCTACACCTTC. Translated, it gives CASSSGQNYGYTF.

The chain combines TRBV27 with TRBJ2-2; a weak D match, TRBD1 (6 bases). The length of the CDR3 is 15 residues. Trimming left V 2 bases short and J 6 bases short, with 13 bases between. Per the germline V gene, CDR1 is MNHEY and CDR2 is SMNVEV (reference sequence). The CDR3 bases are TGTGCCAGCAGTTTAACTGGGGGCGGGTCCGGGGAGCTGTTTTTT. Translated, it gives CASSLTGGGSGELFF.

The J gene is TRBJ2-1, the V gene TRBV12-5; 7 bases map to TRBD1. The V gene's germline CDR1 is LGHNT and CDR2 FRNRAP. V lost 1 base and J lost 6; bases outside the gene matches: 3. The CDR3 runs 14 residues. The CDR3 nucleotides are TGTGCTAGTGGTTTGGGACAGGGTAGCAATGAGCAGTTCTTC. Translating gives CASGLGQGSNEQFF.

The chain links TRBV7-6 to TRBJ2-1; no definite D call. CDR3 length: 15 residues. Looked up from germline, CDR1 is SGHVS and CDR2 is FNYEAQ. V was trimmed by 0 bases and J by 1 base, leaving 7 bases between them. The CDR3 is CASSLAGLSYNEQFF. CDR3 nucleotides: TGTGCCAGCAGCTTAGCGGGCCTTTCCTACAATGAGCAGTTCTTC.

The chain employs TRBV6-1 and TRBJ1-2; D remains ambiguous. Per the germline V gene, CDR1 is MNHNS and CDR2 is SASEGT. V was pared by 2 bases and J by 6 bases, with 7 bases between. The CDR3 sequence is 12 residues long. The CDR3 bases are TGTGCCAGCAGTGAAACATTGCATGGCTACACCTTC. Protein product: CASSETLHGYTF.

This chain joins TRBV2 and TRBJ2-5; 8 nucleotides match TRBD2. The length of the CDR3 is 12 residues. V dropped 8 bases and J dropped 4; count of bases not matched to a gene: 3. CDR1 is SNHLY, CDR2 FYNNEI, per germline. CDR3 DNA sequence: TGTGCCAGCCAGGGACTAGGAGAGACCCAGTACTTC. This codes for CASQGLGETQYF.